These 23 T cell receptor beta chains were all obtained from the same sample, sequenced in a study of T cell repertoires in cytomegalovirus infection. Via MiXCR, TCRdb re-called the reads, giving one row per CDR3 protein. The table lists about 740,000 distinct CDR3 sequences, roughly 36% of them singletons, with around 2.8% in the top ten. Sequenced: PBMCs. All receptors come from a human donor in good health (CMV status not recorded). Some clones in this sample may be carry-over from other donors' samples.

The V and J genes are TRBV11-2 and TRBJ1-2, with a tentative D call TRBD1 (6 bases). The CDR3 runs to 16 residues. V was shortened by 4 bases and J by 0 bases, with 15 bases between the two germline ends. From germline, CDR1 is SGHAT and CDR2 FQNNGV. The CDR3 bases are TGTGCCAGCAGCTCACGCCGGGACATGACTAACTATGGCTACACCTTC. Translation: CASSSRRDMTNYGYTF.

The chain couples TRBV28 to TRBJ1-1; D call uncertain. The CDR3 is 11 residues long. The V and J ends lost 7 bases and 7 bases respectively, with 10 bases between them. Germline lookup yields CDR1 MDHEN and CDR2 SYDVKM. The CDR3 reads CASILRGEAFF. The CDR3 nucleotides read TGTGCCAGCATCCTGCGGGGTGAAGCTTTCTTT. The entire variable domain, with the rest obtained from reference TRBV28 and TRBJ1-1, is as follows: DVKVTQSSRYLVKRTGEKVFLECVQDMDHENMFWYRQDPGLGLRLIYFSYDVKMKEKGDIPEGYSVSREKKERFSLILESASTNQTSMYLCASILRGEAFFGQGTRLTVV.

The J gene is TRBJ2-7, the V gene TRBV7-2; 14 bases map to TRBD2. The germline V gene has CDR1 SGHTA and CDR2 FQGNSA. V lost 5 bases and J lost 4; bases outside the gene matches: 16. The CDR3 length is 19 residues. The CDR3, as DNA: TGTGCCAGCAGCAGCTCGGGACTAGCGGGAGTCGAGGGTTTGTACGAGCAGTACTTC. Translated, it gives CASSSSGLAGVEGLYEQYF. The whole variable domain, remainder taken from reference TRBV7-2 and TRBJ2-7, is GAGVSQSPSNKVTEKGKDVELRCDPISGHTALYWYRQSLGQGLEFLIYFQGNSAPDKSGLPSDRFSAERTGGSVSTLTIQRTQQEDSAVYLCASSSSGLAGVEGLYEQYFGPGTRLTVT.

The gene calls are TRBV7-2 and TRBJ2-1; the D gene could be TRBD1 or TRBD2 (6 bases each). Germline V gene data show CDR1 as SGHTA and CDR2 as FQGNSA. V was clipped by 2 bases and J by 4 bases, with 15 bases between them. The CDR3 sequence is 16 residues long. This CDR3 reads CASSLFFRGTYNEQFF. The CDR3 bases are TGTGCCAGCAGCTTATTTTTTCGGGGGACATACAATGAGCAGTTCTTC.

The chain recombines TRBV27 with TRBJ1-1; a weak D match, TRBD1 (5 bases). The CDR3 is 13 amino acids. V gave up 7 bases and J gave up 1 base, with 10 bases separating them. Germline CDR1 and CDR2: MNHEY and SMNVEV (reference sequence). CDR3 loop: CASIPGGNTEAFF. As DNA, the CDR3 is TGTGCCAGCATTCCCGGGGGGAACACTGAAGCTTTCTTT.

The chain recombines TRBV27 with TRBJ2-7, with D perhaps TRBD1 or TRBD2 (6 bases each). Trimming removed 4 bases from V and 3 bases from J, with 13 bases in between. The CDR3 extends over 14 amino acids. Germline assignment: CDR1 MNHEY and CDR2 SMNVEV (reference sequence). The CDR3 sequence is CASSSGGQVYEQYF. The CDR3 DNA follows: TGTGCCAGCAGTTCTGGGGGGCAGGTCTACGAGCAGTACTTC.

In DNA form, the CDR3 reads TGTGCCAGCGTTATGGACGTTTACTCTGGGGCCAACGTCCTGACTTTC. As protein: CASVMDVYSGANVLTF. The genes are TRBV5-5 and TRBJ2-6; D remains unclear. The V end lost 7 bases, the J end lost 0 bases, and 14 bases lay between the germline ends. The CDR3 has 16 residues. Germline V gene sequence: CDR1 SGHKS, CDR2 YYEKEE (reference sequence).

The chain links TRBV12-5 to TRBJ2-1; D possibly corresponds to TRBD1 (5 bases). The germline V gene encodes CDR1 LGHNT and CDR2 FRNRAP. The CDR3 sequence is 13 residues long. Trimming removed 4 bases at V and 8 bases at J, with 12 bases between. The DNA of the CDR3 is TGTGCTAGTGGTTCGTGGGGCAGGGATGAGCAGTTCTTC. Residues: CASGSWGRDEQFF.

V is TRBV28 and J is TRBJ1-2, with 9 bases that match TRBD1. J was trimmed by 8 bases and V by 6 bases; bases with no gene match: 13. The CDR3 has 15 residues. CDR1 and CDR2 (germline): MDHEN, SYDVKM. The CDR3 protein is CASRLPGQGGGGYTF. The CDR3 DNA reads TGTGCCAGCAGATTACCGGGACAGGGAGGAGGGGGCTACACCTTC.

The V and J genes are TRBV7-9 and TRBJ2-5; 8 positions agree with TRBD2. Trimming took 5 bases from V and 5 from J; bases not matched to a gene: 7. Germline loops: CDR1 SEHNR, CDR2 FQNEAQ (reference sequence). The CDR3 runs to 14 residues. DNA for the CDR3: TGTGCCAGCAGCGGCGCACTAGCGGTGGAGACCCAGTACTTC. This translates into CASSGALAVETQYF.

The rearrangement joins TRBV19 to TRBJ1-3; D remains unclear. Trimming pared 5 bases from V and 3 bases from J, leaving 8 bases between. The CDR3 is made up of 13 amino acids. Germline-derived CDR1 and CDR2 are LNHDA and SQIVND (reference sequence). CDR3 DNA: TGTGCCAGTAGTGCCTCAAATGGAAACACCATATATTTT. This gives the protein CASSASNGNTIYF.

This clonotype has more than one count but fewer than ten. The rearrangement links TRBV10-3 to TRBJ2-3; D may correspond to TRBD1 or TRBD2 (5 bases each). The V end was cut by 9 bases, the J end by 2 bases, with 15 bases between. The CDR3 contains 14 residues. Germline loops: CDR1 ENHRY, CDR2 SYGVKD. The CDR3 sequence is CAMGEGLLTDTQYF. The CDR3 coding sequence is TGTGCCATGGGCGAGGGGCTACTCACAGATACGCAGTATTTT.

This clonotype has just a few counts. The rearrangement joins TRBV7-8 to TRBJ2-2, with 8 bases fitting TRBD2. This CDR3 is built from 16 residues. The trim removed 3 bases at V and 4 bases at J, leaving 7 bases unmatched. Germline V gives CDR1 SGHVS, CDR2 FQNEAQ. CDR3 sequence: CASSFRRTSSTGELFF. The CDR3 DNA reads as TGTGCCAGCAGCTTCCGTAGGACTAGCTCCACCGGGGAGCTGTTTTTT. Full variable domain (outside the CDR3, taken from reference TRBV7-8 and TRBJ2-2): GAGVSQSPRYKVAKRGQDVALRCDPISGHVSLFWYQQALGQGPEFLTYFQNEAQLDKSGLPSDRFFAERPEGSVSTLKIQRTQQEDSAVYLCASSFRRTSSTGELFFGEGSRLTVL.

This chain joins TRBV7-6 and TRBJ2-1; 7 bases match TRBD2. V shed 5 bases, J shed 4 bases, and the junction held 14 bases outside the gene matches. Germline V gene lookup returns CDR1 SGHVS and CDR2 FNYEAQ. The length of the CDR3 is 17 residues. The CDR3 protein is CASSQGVIGGGYNEQFF. In DNA form, the CDR3 reads TGTGCCAGCAGCCAAGGCGTCATTGGGGGGGGATACAATGAGCAGTTCTTC.

This clonotype was picked up a small number of times. This sequence joins TRBV20-1 and TRBJ1-1, with a possible D match to TRBD1 (5 bases). With 2 bases removed from V and 1 base from J, the gap between germline ends came to 8 bases. CDR1 and CDR2 from the germline V gene are DFQATT and SNEGSKA (reference sequence). This CDR3 has 13 amino acids. CDR3 in amino acids: CSARSGWNTEAFF. CDR3 nucleotides: TGCAGTGCTAGATCAGGGTGGAACACTGAAGCTTTCTTT.

This clonotype was detected only a few times. The chain combines TRBV6-5 with TRBJ1-6; D call uncertain. V lost 0 bases and J 10 bases, leaving 13 bases between the germline ends. Germline CDR1 MNHEY, CDR2 SVGAGI. The CDR3 is made up of 15 amino acids. CDR3 sequence (DNA): TGTGCCAGCAGTTACTCGCAGGCGCCACACTCACCCCTCCACTTT. Translated, it gives CASSYSQAPHSPLHF.

This clonotype has a handful of counts. The chain has TRBV14 and TRBJ2-1, with 7 nucleotides matching TRBD2. CDR1 and CDR2 (germline): SGHDN, FVKESK. CDR3 size: 17 residues. The junction had 12 bases not matched to a gene; V was cut back by 1 base and J by 6 bases. CDR3 amino acids: CASSQVGGSYSGNEQFF. DNA of the CDR3: TGTGCCAGCAGCCAAGTGGGCGGGAGCTATTCAGGCAATGAGCAGTTCTTC.

J is TRBJ1-6 and V is TRBV7-2; TRBD1 matches 9 bases. V lost 3 bases, J lost 7 bases, and 10 bases stayed unmatched. Germline V gene data show CDR1 as SGHTA and CDR2 as FQGNSA. The CDR3 extends over 17 amino acids. DNA of the CDR3: TGTGCCAGCAGCTTTGTCCTGGACAGGGGTAGCAATTCACCCCTCCACTTT. The encoded protein is CASSFVLDRGSNSPLHF.

Comment on this clonotype: No conserved phenylalanine or tryptophan ends this CDR3, so it is likely a read error. The CDR3 nucleotides are TGTGCCAGCGGCGCCGGGACTAGCGGGGATACGCAGTATTTG. Amino acid sequence: CASGAGTSGDTQYL. The chain combines TRBV13 with TRBJ2-3; 12 bases map to TRBD2. CDR3 length equals 14 residues. V lost 8 bases and J lost 6; bases outside the gene matches: 6. Germline V lookup: CDR1 PRHDT, CDR2 FYEKMQ (reference sequence).

V and J are TRBV7-8 and TRBJ1-3, with D possibly TRBD1 on 5 matching bases. CDR1 and CDR2 (germline): SGHVS, FQNEAQ. The V and J ends lost 6 bases and 2 bases respectively, with 14 bases between them. This CDR3 has 15 amino acids. The CDR3 DNA reads TGTGCCAGCAGGCCAATTTCCAGGGCTGGAAACACCATATATTTT. As protein: CASRPISRAGNTIYF.

The chain couples TRBV20-1 to TRBJ2-7; 14 bases line up with TRBD2. CDR1 DFQATT and CDR2 SNEGSKA come from the germline V gene (reference sequence). CDR3 length equals 14 residues. V shed 5 bases, J shed 4 bases, and the junction held 4 bases outside the gene matches. The CDR3 sequence is CSAPRTSGGYEQYF. The CDR3 region has the DNA TGCAGTGCTCCCAGGACTAGCGGGGGGTACGAGCAGTACTTC.

With regard to this clonotype: Compared with germline, one end of the junction differs, possibly owing to a read error. J is TRBJ2-1 and V is TRBV7-8, with 8 positions matching TRBD2. CDR1 is SGHVS and CDR2 is FQNEAQ in the germline V gene. The CDR3 has 14 residues. Written as DNA, the CDR3 is TGTGCCACTAGTCGGGCGGGAGGTTCCGATGATCAGTTCTTC. It translates to CATSRAGGSDDQFF.

The chain has TRBV28 and TRBJ1-6, with TRBD1 matching over 7 bases. The germline CDR1 and CDR2 sequences are MDHEN and SYDVKM. With V trimmed by 6 bases and J by 7 bases, 9 bases remained unmatched. The CDR3 is 15 residues long. This CDR3 is CASRGETGDNSPLHF. The CDR3 region has the DNA TGTGCCAGCAGGGGGGAAACAGGGGACAATTCACCCCTCCACTTT.